This T cell receptor (beta chain) derives from a study of T-cell memory formation after mild COVID-19. Whole-study context: In these data, TCR clusters were largely donor specific. Study-level points and caveats: CD4+ contracting clones were mainly CM and EM; CD8+ ones, EMRA. Later expanders leaned CD4+, whereas clones that contracted between day 15 and 85 were balanced CD4/CD8.

Constant-segment primers were used for 5'RACE, and the resulting TCR alpha and TCR beta cDNA libraries carried sample barcodes and UMIs. TCRdb processed the 5' RACE reads anew with MiXCR; each CDR3 protein has one entry. The sample gives approximately 250,000 distinct CDR3 sequences, around 15% of which show up once; around 20% is in the top ten. Note on this clonotype: The antigen is unknown.

CDR3 length: 16 residues. V lost 3 bases and J 5 bases, leaving 18 bases between the germline ends. Germline CDR1 is SGDLS and CDR2 is YYNGEE. This sequence originates from a man aged 18 to 29 who had mild COVID-19 (a few samples of this study predate the infection). Cell type and time point are not known. The sequenced material came from PBMCs or a T cell subset sorted from them (not recorded which). This rearrangement joins TRBV9 to TRBJ2-1; the D is unclear. DNA of the CDR3: TGTGCCAGCAGCGAGAAAGCCGGACGGGCGGACAATGAGCAGTTCTTC. Its protein product is CASSEKAGRADNEQFF. The full variable domain, rest sourced from reference TRBV9 and TRBJ2-1, is DSGVTQTPKHLITATGQRVTLRCSPRSGDLSVYWYQQSLDQGLQFLIQYYNGEERAKGNILERFSAQQFPDLHSELNLSSLELGDSALYFCASSEKAGRADNEQFFGPGTRLTVL.